The 32 T cell receptor beta chains in this list originate from one sample, sequenced in a study of blood T cell repertoires in COVID-19. TCRdb's copy holds only in-frame clones and misses some; the assay was immunoSEQ multiplex PCR. The sample records 85,000 or so clones, 90% to 95% being singletons. The sample was peripheral blood. Receptor source: a human donor with active COVID-19. The donor label of this sample is uncertain.

This chain connects TRBV5-1 to TRBJ1-1; the match to TRBD1 covers 8 bases. Germline V lookup: CDR1 SGHRS, CDR2 YFSETQ. V was pared by 5 bases and J by 7 bases, with 7 bases of the junction left unmatched. This CDR3 has 13 residues. Written as DNA, the CDR3 is TGCGCCAGCAGATTAACAGGGGGGAATGAAGCTTTCTTT. Translated: CASRLTGGNEAFF.

This sequence joins TRBV18 and TRBJ1-2, with 9 bases lining up with TRBD1. V lost 0 bases and J lost 10; bases outside the gene matches: 12. The CDR3 totals 16 residues. Germline CDR1 reads KGHSH; CDR2 reads LQKENI. DNA for the CDR3: TGTGCCAGCTCACCACCGACAGGGGGTGTGATTAATGTCTACACCTTC. Amino acids: CASSPPTGGVINVYTF. The variable domain in full, with the rest retrieved from reference TRBV18 and TRBJ1-2, is NAGVMQNPRHLVRRRGQEARLRCSPMKGHSHVYWYRQLPEEGLKFMVYLQKENIIDESGMPKERFSAEFPKEGPSILRIQQVVRGDSAAYFCASSPPTGGVINVYTFGSGTRLTVV.

This chain uses TRBV5-1 with TRBJ2-7; 7 bases match TRBD1. The germline V gene encodes CDR1 SGHRS and CDR2 YFSETQ. The V segment lost 4 bases and the J segment 9 bases; nucleotides outside the gene matches: 19. CDR3 size: 16 residues. The CDR3 sequence: CASSTTPGQSLSGQYF. CDR3 DNA: TGCGCCAGCAGCACAACACCGGGACAGTCCTTAAGTGGGCAGTACTTC.

The V call is TRBV7-9, the J call TRBJ2-1; D is unclear. CDR3 length equals 14 residues. V was shortened by 5 bases and J by 8 bases, with 16 bases between the two germline ends. Germline loops: CDR1 SEHNR, CDR2 FQNEAQ (reference sequence). The CDR3 reads CASSERPLADEQFF. The CDR3 DNA follows: TGTGCCAGCAGCGAAAGGCCGTTGGCGGATGAGCAGTTCTTC.

V is TRBV4-3 and J is TRBJ2-1; a weak D match, TRBD2 (7 bases). The CDR3 consists of 15 residues. The V gene's germline CDR1 is LGHNA and CDR2 YSLEER. Trimming stripped 5 bases from V and 6 bases from J, with 17 bases between. The CDR3 protein is CASSLGGGATNEQFF. The CDR3, as DNA: TGCGCCAGCAGCTTAGGGGGGGGAGCCACCAATGAGCAGTTCTTC.

This chain joins TRBV7-2 and TRBJ2-2; 9 bases are shared with TRBD1. The germline V gene has CDR1 SGHTA and CDR2 FQGNSA. Trimming at V came to 3 bases and at J to 10 bases, leaving 6 bases not matched to a gene. The CDR3 length is 14 residues. The CDR3 loop reads CASSFRDRVQELFF. The CDR3 DNA follows: TGTGCCAGCAGCTTTCGGGACAGGGTACAGGAGCTGTTTTTT.

This rearrangement joins TRBV19 to TRBJ1-5; TRBD1 matches 8 bases. V was clipped by 10 bases and J by 4 bases; unmatched bases: 6. This CDR3 is 13 amino acids long. In germline, CDR1 is LNHDA, CDR2 SQIVND (reference sequence). The CDR3 reads CATDRGANQPQHF. The DNA for the CDR3 is TGTGCCACTGACAGGGGAGCTAATCAGCCCCAGCATTTT.

The V and J genes are TRBV9 and TRBJ2-2; a weak D match, TRBD2 (8 bases). Per the germline V gene, CDR1 is SGDLS and CDR2 is YYNGEE. The length of the CDR3 is 16 residues. Deletions cut 4 bases from V and 7 bases from J, with 20 bases between. The CDR3 here is CASSQGVAGLSGELFF. CDR3 DNA sequence: TGTGCCAGCAGCCAGGGGGTAGCGGGACTTAGCGGGGAGCTGTTTTTT.

The rearrangement links TRBV29-1 to TRBJ2-3; the D gene is possibly TRBD1 (5 bases). V lost 7 bases to trimming and J lost 2 bases, with 28 bases between them. Germline assignment: CDR1 SQVTM and CDR2 ANQGSEA. CDR3 size: 18 residues. CDR3 in amino acids: CSARTKAIRPYFTDTQYF. The CDR3 nucleotides read TGCAGCGCCAGGACAAAGGCCATTAGACCGTATTTCACAGATACGCAGTATTTT.

This clone was counted a single time. J is TRBJ1-3 and V is TRBV5-1; the D gene is possibly TRBD1 (6 bases). The CDR3 is 15 amino acids. Germline CDR1 SGHRS, CDR2 YFSETQ. Trimming removed 4 bases at V and 0 bases at J, with 11 bases between. CDR3 coding DNA: TGCGCCAGCAGCCGGGACACCAGCTCTGGAAACACCATATATTTT. Amino acid sequence: CASSRDTSSGNTIYF.

The sample holds one count of this clone. The chain carries TRBV27 and TRBJ2-7, with D maybe TRBD1 (6 bases). Trimming cost V 5 bases and J 2 bases, with 10 bases left between them. In germline, CDR1 is MNHEY, CDR2 SMNVEV (reference sequence). CDR3 size: 13 residues. This CDR3 reads CASSATGPYEQYF. The DNA of the CDR3 is TGTGCCAGCAGTGCTACAGGGCCCTACGAGCAGTACTTC.

J is TRBJ2-7 and V is TRBV6-6; perhaps TRBD1 as D (6 bases). The CDR3 is made up of 15 amino acids. V gave up 2 bases and J gave up 5 bases, with 16 bases separating them. Germline values: CDR1 MNHNY, CDR2 SVGAGI (reference sequence). CDR3 coding DNA: TGTGCCAGCAGTTACCCCTCGACAGGTACCAACGAGCAGTACTTC. Residues: CASSYPSTGTNEQYF.

The rearrangement uses TRBV6-6 and TRBJ2-7, with 7 bases lining up with TRBD1. The V gene's germline CDR1 is MNHNY and CDR2 SVGAGI (reference sequence). This CDR3 comprises 15 residues. Trimming removed 5 bases from V and 6 bases from J; junction bases left unmatched: 13. The CDR3 DNA is TGTGCCAGCAGTGCCACCGCAACAGGGGCCTCCGAGCAGTACTTC. It encodes CASSATATGASEQYF.

The chain combines TRBV5-1 with TRBJ2-5; 7 nucleotides align to TRBD2. Germline V gene data show CDR1 as SGHRS and CDR2 as YFSETQ. Trimming cost V 2 bases and J 10 bases; bases outside gene matches: 17. The CDR3 runs to 16 residues. CDR3 nucleotides: TGCGCCAGCAGCTTACCAGCCGGACTAGTCGCCGAGGACCAGTACTTC. Protein product: CASSLPAGLVAEDQYF.

The chain links TRBV19 to TRBJ2-7; 8 positions agree with TRBD1. This CDR3 has 14 amino acids. Germline CDR1 reads LNHDA; CDR2 reads SQIVND (reference sequence). The junction had 7 bases not matched to a gene; V was cut back by 5 bases and J by 4 bases. In DNA, the CDR3 is TGTGCCAGTAGTCCCGGGACAGGACCATACGAGCAGTACTTC. It translates to CASSPGTGPYEQYF.

The V and J genes are TRBV5-4 and TRBJ2-6; D gene uncertain. The germline V gene has CDR1 SGHNT and CDR2 YYREEE (reference sequence). The CDR3 loop spans 13 amino acids. V was pared by 4 bases and J by 4 bases, with 6 bases between. CDR3 DNA: TGTGCCAGCAGCCAAATCGGGGCCAACGTCCTGACTTTC. Protein sequence: CASSQIGANVLTF.

CDR3 nucleotide sequence: TGTGCCAGCAGCCAAAGGTCAGCAGGTCGTTTTGAAGAGACCCAGTACTTC. Protein: CASSQRSAGRFEETQYF. The V gene is TRBV4-2, the J gene TRBJ2-5; D remains ambiguous. The V and J ends lost 2 bases and 3 bases respectively, with 19 bases between them. The CDR3 contains 17 residues. Germline V gives CDR1 LGHNA, CDR2 YNFKEQ.

The genes are TRBV5-1 and TRBJ2-3; 12 positions agree with TRBD2. The V gene's germline CDR1 is SGHRS and CDR2 YFSETQ. The V segment lost 1 base and the J segment 6 bases; nucleotides outside the gene matches: 15. The CDR3 contains 19 residues. The CDR3 DNA sequence: TGCGCCAGCAGCTTGCTAGCGGGAGGGCCATGGTCACGGACGGATACGCAGTATTTT. Protein: CASSLLAGGPWSRTDTQYF.

The chain links TRBV4-2 to TRBJ1-2, with D possibly matching TRBD1 (5 bases). CDR3 length: 12 amino acids. Trimming removed 4 bases at V and 5 bases at J, with 8 bases between. Germline V CDR1 and CDR2: LGHNA, YNFKEQ. The chain's CDR3 is CASSRQSYGYTF. DNA for the CDR3: TGTGCCAGCAGCCGACAGTCGTATGGCTACACCTTC.

The J gene is TRBJ1-6, the V gene TRBV28; D unresolved. Trimming removed 2 bases at V and 7 bases at J, with 9 bases between. Germline lookup yields CDR1 MDHEN and CDR2 SYDVKM. CDR3 length equals 14 residues. CDR3 sequence reads: CASSLGFGNSPLHF. DNA of the CDR3: TGTGCCAGCAGTTTAGGTTTCGGGAATTCACCCCTCCACTTT.

The V gene is TRBV19, the J gene TRBJ2-7, with 9 bases identical to TRBD2. The CDR3 has 17 amino acids. Germline CDR1 is LNHDA and CDR2 is SQIVND (reference sequence). V lost 4 bases to trimming and J lost 6 bases; unmatched junction nucleotides: 16. In nucleotides, the CDR3 is TGTGCCAGTAGTAGAGTATTTAGCGGGAGAACCCCAACCGAGCAGTACTTC. This codes for CASSRVFSGRTPTEQYF. The full variable domain, its missing parts supplied by reference TRBV19 and TRBJ2-7, is DGGITQSPKYLFRKEGQNVTLSCEQNLNHDAMYWYRQDPGQGLRLIYYSQIVNDFQKGDIAEGYSVSREKKESFPLTVTSAQKNPTAFYLCASSRVFSGRTPTEQYFGPGTRLTVT.

The chain is built from TRBV28 and TRBJ2-2; 11 bases line up with TRBD2. V shed 4 bases and J 7 bases; nucleotides not matched to a gene: 11. The CDR3 covers 17 residues. The germline V gene encodes CDR1 MDHEN and CDR2 SYDVKM. For the CDR3, the DNA is TGTGCCAGCAGTTCCCCCGGAGTAGCGGGAGGGGACGGGGAGCTGTTTTTT. Encoded protein: CASSSPGVAGGDGELFF.

CDR3 region: CASSLGPTESYGYTF. In DNA form, the CDR3 reads TGTGCCAGCAGCTTAGGCCCGACAGAGAGCTATGGCTACACCTTC. The J gene is TRBJ1-2, the V gene TRBV11-3, with D maybe TRBD1 (5 bases). Trimming cost V 1 base and J 4 bases, with 13 bases left between them. In germline, CDR1 is SGHNT, CDR2 YENEEA. CDR3 length equals 15 residues.

The V gene is TRBV27, the J gene TRBJ2-5; D call uncertain. This CDR3 spans 15 amino acids. Germline values: CDR1 MNHEY, CDR2 SMNVEV (reference sequence). Trimming took off 1 base at V and 2 bases at J, with 11 bases between the two ends. CDR3 bases: TGTGCCAGCAGTTTATTCGCACAGTCACAAGAGACCCAGTACTTC. Protein sequence: CASSLFAQSQETQYF.

The gene calls are TRBV19 and TRBJ2-3, with 14 bases matching TRBD2. The V and J ends lost 3 bases and 1 base, in that order; junction bases with no gene match: 9. The CDR3 is 19 residues long. Germline CDR1 reads LNHDA; CDR2 reads SQIVND (reference sequence). Here the CDR3 reads CASSMTSGGGPKRTDTQYF. CDR3 in DNA: TGTGCCAGTAGTATGACTAGCGGGGGGGGCCCTAAGCGCACAGATACGCAGTATTTT.

The rearrangement links TRBV6-2 or TRBV6-3 to TRBJ2-1, with 9 bases that match TRBD1. This CDR3 is built from 16 residues. Germline CDR1 is MNHEY and CDR2 is SVGEGT. After removal of 2 bases from V and 6 bases from J, the junction contained 8 bases not matched to a gene. In DNA, the CDR3 is TGTGCCAGCAGTTACCCGGGACAGGGTGCTTTCAATGAGCAGTTCTTC. This codes for CASSYPGQGAFNEQFF.

The J gene is TRBJ2-3, the V gene TRBV29-1; D may be TRBD1 (6 bases). The germline V gene has CDR1 SQVTM and CDR2 ANQGSEA. The V and J ends lost 0 bases and 4 bases respectively, with 17 bases between them. This CDR3 contains 16 residues. The CDR3 DNA reads TGCAGCGTTGAAGATATGGCAGGGACAAGCCCAGATACGCAGTATTTT. Translated, it gives CSVEDMAGTSPDTQYF.

DNA of the CDR3: TGTGCCAGTAGTAGGGCAGGTCTATTAACCCAGCATTTT. Translated: CASSRAGLLTQHF. V usage is TRBV19 and J usage is TRBJ1-5; D is undetermined. The V and J ends lost 4 bases and 11 bases respectively, with 15 bases between them. Germline V CDR1 and CDR2: LNHDA, SQIVND (reference sequence). The CDR3 has 13 residues.

The chain recombines TRBV27 with TRBJ1-6; D possibly corresponds to TRBD1 (6 bases). The CDR3 runs to 15 residues. Between the trimmed V and J ends, which lost 3 bases and 6 bases, there was a span of 12 bases. Germline CDR1 reads MNHEY; CDR2 reads SMNVEV (reference sequence). The DNA of the CDR3 is TGTGCCAGCAGTTTTGACAGGCAAAGTAATTCACCCCTCCACTTT. Its translation is CASSFDRQSNSPLHF.

V and J are TRBV6-5 and TRBJ2-7; 7 bases match TRBD2. The CDR3 has 15 amino acids. Per the germline V gene, CDR1 is MNHEY and CDR2 is SVGAGI. After removal of 5 bases from V and 5 bases from J, the junction contained 12 bases not matched to a gene. CDR3 nucleotides: TGTGCCAGCAGTACAACCACAGGCGGGGGAAACGAGCAGTACTTC. Protein: CASSTTTGGGNEQYF.

This clone was counted once. This CDR3 reads CASSFGASGYNEQFF. As DNA, the CDR3 is TGTGCCAGCAGCTTTGGCGCTAGCGGCTACAATGAGCAGTTCTTC. The chain recombines TRBV5-4 with TRBJ2-1; 7 positions match TRBD2. The CDR3 is 15 residues long. From germline, CDR1 is SGHNT and CDR2 YYREEE (reference sequence). The trim removed 2 bases at V and 3 bases at J, leaving 5 bases unmatched.

The J gene is TRBJ1-2, the V gene TRBV7-9, with D tentatively TRBD1 (6 bases). This CDR3 has 14 residues. Germline CDR1 reads SEHNR; CDR2 reads FQNEAQ (reference sequence). With 7 bases removed from V and 0 bases from J, the gap between germline ends came to 12 bases. The CDR3 spells CASTPGTTNYGYTF. CDR3 DNA sequence: TGTGCCAGCACCCCTGGGACAACTAACTATGGCTACACCTTC.